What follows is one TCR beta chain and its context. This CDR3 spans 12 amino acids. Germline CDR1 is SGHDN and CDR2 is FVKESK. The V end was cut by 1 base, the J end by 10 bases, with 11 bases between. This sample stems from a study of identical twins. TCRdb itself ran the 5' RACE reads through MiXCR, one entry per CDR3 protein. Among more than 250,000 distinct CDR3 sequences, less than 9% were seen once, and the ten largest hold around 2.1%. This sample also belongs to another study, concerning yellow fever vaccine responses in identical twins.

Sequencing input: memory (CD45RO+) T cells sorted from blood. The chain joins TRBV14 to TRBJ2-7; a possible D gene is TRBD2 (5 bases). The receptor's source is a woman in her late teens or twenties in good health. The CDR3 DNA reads TGTGCCAGCAGCCAAGTCGGACTGCCCCAGTACTTC. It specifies CASSQVGLPQYF.